The T cell receptor beta chain described here comes from a study of T-cell memory formation after mild COVID-19. Regarding the study as a whole: Second-wave clones with a day 37 peak had unconfirmed SARS-CoV-2 specificity.

As regards this clonotype: Its antigen is not identified.

TCRdb ran MiXCR on the 5' RACE reads and lists one entry per CDR3 protein. The data contain tens of thousands of distinct CDR3 sequences, 10% to 15% of them singletons. The germline gives CDR1 SGHDT, CDR2 YYEEEE. The CDR3 sequence is 14 residues long. Deletions cut 5 bases from V and 0 bases from J, with 9 bases between. The receptor's source is an adult woman who had mild COVID-19 (a few samples of this study predate the infection). Cell type and time point are not known. Sequenced input: PBMCs or a T cell subset sorted from them (not recorded which). The rearrangement joins TRBV5-6 to TRBJ1-3; D is unclear. CDR3 DNA: TGTGCCAGCAGTCCCGGCAACTCTGGAAACACCATATATTTT. Translating it yields CASSPGNSGNTIYF.